This TCR beta chain was profiled in a study of blood T cell repertoires in COVID-19. Study overall: Sites across the United States, Italy and Spain contributed samples from acute and convalescent COVID-19. Nucleic acid was either cDNA or gDNA, and it came from T cells, B-cell-depleted T cells, or PBMCs.

Methods used by the authors: Using reference gene primer amplification, nucleated cell counts were estimated. Clones were read by immunoSEQ multiplex PCR, and TCRdb kept only the in-frame ones, dropping some. The V and J calls and clone size were taken over from that table, and D and trimming were inferred from the DNA. The table has approximately 90,000 clones, approximately 86% seen once. CDR1 and CDR2 (germline): SGHRS, YFSETQ. V lost 4 bases, J lost 4 bases, and 7 bases stayed unmatched. The CDR3 has 16 residues. Sequenced material: peripheral blood. The gene calls are TRBV5-1 and TRBJ2-1; TRBD2 agrees at 11 bases. This TCR derives from a man in his 60s with acute or convalescent COVID-19. The CDR3 bases are TGCGCCAGCAGCCAAGACCTAGCGGGGGGTTACAATGAGCAGTTCTTC. It is translated as CASSQDLAGGYNEQFF.